This T cell receptor (beta chain) was profiled in a study of shared T cell receptors in the human thymus. This CDR3 is 15 amino acids long. V was pared by 1 base and J by 4 bases, with 7 bases of the junction left unmatched. Germline V CDR1 and CDR2: SGHTA, FQGNSA. Assay used: immunoSEQ multiplex PCR; TCRdb lists only in-frame clones, some missing. The sample has about 660,000 clones, around 89% seen once. These same data were also listed under a study on human thymus T cells.

The TCR comes from a boy younger than two with a congenital heart defect. Sequencing was performed on thymocytes. This chain uses TRBV7-2 with TRBJ2-7; 7 bases map to TRBD1. The CDR3 spells CASSLERGRKYEQYF. In nucleotides, the CDR3 is TGTGCCAGCAGCTTAGAGAGGGGGCGTAAATACGAGCAGTACTTC.